This TCR beta chain was profiled in a study of cytomegalovirus exposure and HLA in healthy donors. Study-wide results and caveats: HLA alleles were associated with 16,951 TCR beta sequences in a later analysis at 0.05 false discovery rate. The productive fraction for most TCR beta V segments was about 90% or about 30% in an earlier analysis.

This PCR relied on a set of 60 Vbeta primers and 13 Jbeta primers. Here immunoSEQ multiplex PCR was the method, and the copy in TCRdb shows in-frame clones only, minus some. This table has 250,000 or so clones, about nine tenths appearing once. The CDR3 is 14 residues long. V was clipped by 5 bases and J by 3 bases; unmatched bases: 6. CDR1 is SGHNT, CDR2 YENEEA, per germline. Comment on this clone: What it recognizes is unknown.

Sequences were obtained from PBMCs. This rearrangement joins TRBV11-3 to TRBJ2-7; 8 nucleotides line up with TRBD1. The sequence was collected from a girl aged 2 to 10 in good health and CMV-seronegative. The chain's CDR3 is CASSPWTGHYEQYF. In DNA form, the CDR3 reads TGTGCCAGCAGCCCTTGGACAGGGCACTACGAGCAGTACTTC.